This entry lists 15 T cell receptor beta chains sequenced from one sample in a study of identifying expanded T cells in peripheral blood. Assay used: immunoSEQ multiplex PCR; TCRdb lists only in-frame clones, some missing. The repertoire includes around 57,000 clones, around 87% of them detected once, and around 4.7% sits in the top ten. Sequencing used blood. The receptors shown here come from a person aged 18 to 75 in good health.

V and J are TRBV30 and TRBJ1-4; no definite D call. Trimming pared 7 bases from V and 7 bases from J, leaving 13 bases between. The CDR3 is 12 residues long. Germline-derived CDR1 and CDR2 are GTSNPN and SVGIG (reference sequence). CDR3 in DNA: TGTGCCTTGACCGGGAGTACTGAAAAACTGTTTTTT. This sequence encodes CALTGSTEKLFF.

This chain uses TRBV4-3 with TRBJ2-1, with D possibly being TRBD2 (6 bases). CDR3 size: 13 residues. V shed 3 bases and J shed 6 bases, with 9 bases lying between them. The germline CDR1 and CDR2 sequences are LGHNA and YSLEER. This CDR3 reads CASSQKTSNEQFF. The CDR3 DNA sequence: TGCGCCAGCAGCCAGAAGACTAGCAATGAGCAGTTCTTC.

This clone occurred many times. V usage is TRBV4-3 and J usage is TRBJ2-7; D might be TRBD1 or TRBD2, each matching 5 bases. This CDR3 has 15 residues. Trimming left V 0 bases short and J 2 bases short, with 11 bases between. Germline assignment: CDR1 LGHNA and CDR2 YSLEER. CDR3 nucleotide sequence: TGCGCCAGCAGCCAAGATCCCGGGACCCCCTACGAGCAGTACTTC. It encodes CASSQDPGTPYEQYF.

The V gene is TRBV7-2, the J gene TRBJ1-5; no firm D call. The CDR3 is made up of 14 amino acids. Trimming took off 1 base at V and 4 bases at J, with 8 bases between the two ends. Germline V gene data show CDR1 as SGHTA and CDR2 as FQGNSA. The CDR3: CASSLETWNQPQHF. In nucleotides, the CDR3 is TGTGCCAGCAGCTTAGAAACCTGGAATCAGCCCCAGCATTTT.

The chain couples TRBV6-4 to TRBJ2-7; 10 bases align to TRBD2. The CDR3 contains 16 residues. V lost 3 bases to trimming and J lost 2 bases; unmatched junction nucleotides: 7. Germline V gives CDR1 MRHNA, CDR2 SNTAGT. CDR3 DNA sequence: TGTGCCAGCAGTGAATTAGTAGCGGGGGGCCCCTACGAGCAGTACTTC. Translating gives CASSELVAGGPYEQYF.

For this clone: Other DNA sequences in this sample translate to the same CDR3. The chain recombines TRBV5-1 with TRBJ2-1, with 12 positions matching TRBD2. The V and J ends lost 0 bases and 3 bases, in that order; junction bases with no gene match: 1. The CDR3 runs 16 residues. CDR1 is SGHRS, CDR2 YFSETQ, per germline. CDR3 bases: TGCGCCAGCAGCTTGGCGGGACTAGCGGGCTACAATGAGCAGTTCTTC. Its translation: CASSLAGLAGYNEQFF.

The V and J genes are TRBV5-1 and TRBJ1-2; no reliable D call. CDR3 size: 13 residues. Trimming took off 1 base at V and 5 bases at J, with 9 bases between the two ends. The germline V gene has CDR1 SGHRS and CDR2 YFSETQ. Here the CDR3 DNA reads TGCGCCAGCAGCTTGAGCACAGCTTATGGCTACACCTTC. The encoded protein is CASSLSTAYGYTF.

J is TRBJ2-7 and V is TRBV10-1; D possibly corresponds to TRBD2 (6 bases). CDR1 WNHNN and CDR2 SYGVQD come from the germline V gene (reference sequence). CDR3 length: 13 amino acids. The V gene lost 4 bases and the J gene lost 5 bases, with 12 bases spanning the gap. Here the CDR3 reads CASSVSGDHEQYF. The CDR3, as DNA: TGCGCCAGCAGTGTATCGGGGGACCACGAGCAGTACTTC.

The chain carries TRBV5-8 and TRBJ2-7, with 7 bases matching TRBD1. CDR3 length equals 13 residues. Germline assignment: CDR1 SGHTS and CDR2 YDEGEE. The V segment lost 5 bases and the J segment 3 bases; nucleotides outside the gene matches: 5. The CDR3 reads CASRNRGYYEQYF. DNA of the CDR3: TGTGCCAGCAGGAACAGGGGTTACTACGAGCAGTACTTC.

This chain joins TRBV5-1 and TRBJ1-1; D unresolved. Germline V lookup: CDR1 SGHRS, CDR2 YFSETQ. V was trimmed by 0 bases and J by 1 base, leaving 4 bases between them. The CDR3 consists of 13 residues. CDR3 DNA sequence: TGCGCCAGCAGCTTGGGAGGGAACACTGAAGCTTTCTTT. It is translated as CASSLGGNTEAFF.

CDR3 protein: CASSRTSGSPDTQYF. The CDR3 nucleotides read TGCGCCAGCAGCAGGACTAGCGGGAGCCCAGATACGCAGTATTTT. The chain has TRBV5-1 and TRBJ2-3; TRBD2 matches 13 bases. The V gene's germline CDR1 is SGHRS and CDR2 YFSETQ. The junction had 3 bases not matched to a gene; V was cut back by 4 bases and J by 4 bases. The length of the CDR3 is 15 residues.

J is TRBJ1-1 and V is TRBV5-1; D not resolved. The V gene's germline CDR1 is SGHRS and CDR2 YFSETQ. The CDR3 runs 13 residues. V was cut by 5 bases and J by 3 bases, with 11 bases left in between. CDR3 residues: CASSEMGYTEAFF. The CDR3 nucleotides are TGCGCCAGCAGTGAGATGGGGTACACTGAAGCTTTCTTT.

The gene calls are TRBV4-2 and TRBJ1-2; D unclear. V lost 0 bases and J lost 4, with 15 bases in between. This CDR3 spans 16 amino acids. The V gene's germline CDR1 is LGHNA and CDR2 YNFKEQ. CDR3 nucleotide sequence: TGTGCCAGCAGCCAAGATCTTACCAGGCACGGCTATGGCTACACCTTC. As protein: CASSQDLTRHGYGYTF.

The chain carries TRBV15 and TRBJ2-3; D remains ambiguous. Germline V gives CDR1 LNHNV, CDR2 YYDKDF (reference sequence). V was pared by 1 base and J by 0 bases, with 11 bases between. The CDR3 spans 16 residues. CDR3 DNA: TGTGCCACCAGCAGAGGATCGGACGGAAGCACAGATACGCAGTATTTT. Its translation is CATSRGSDGSTDTQYF.

The CDR3 DNA sequence: TGTGCCAGCAGCAAGGGGGGGATTGAAGACATTCAGTACTTC. Protein: CASSKGGIEDIQYF. The rearrangement links TRBV7-7 to TRBJ2-4; perhaps TRBD2 as D (7 bases). CDR3 length equals 14 residues. CDR1 SSHAT and CDR2 FNYEAQ come from the germline V gene (reference sequence). The V and J ends lost 5 bases and 8 bases respectively, with 16 bases between them.